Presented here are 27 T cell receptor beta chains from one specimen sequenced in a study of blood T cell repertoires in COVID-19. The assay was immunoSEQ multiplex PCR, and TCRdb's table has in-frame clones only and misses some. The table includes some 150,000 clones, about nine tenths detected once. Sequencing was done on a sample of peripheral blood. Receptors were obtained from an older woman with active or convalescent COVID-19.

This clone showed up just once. The CDR3 region is CASSLRTGGYTGELFF. CDR3 nucleotides: TGTGCCAGCAGCCTCCGGACAGGGGGTTACACCGGGGAGCTGTTTTTT. The genes are TRBV7-2 and TRBJ2-2, with 10 bases matching TRBD1. The CDR3 runs 16 residues. V lost 5 bases, J lost 3 bases, and 6 bases stayed unmatched. Germline lookup yields CDR1 SGHTA and CDR2 FQGNSA.

The CDR3 nucleotides read TGTGCCAGTAGTGTCCCGGCAGGGGGCTACTACGAGCAGTACTTC. It specifies CASSVPAGGYYEQYF. The chain is built from TRBV19 and TRBJ2-7; 8 nucleotides agree with TRBD1. The germline V gene has CDR1 LNHDA and CDR2 SQIVND (reference sequence). The J segment lost 3 bases and the V segment lost 5 bases, leaving 9 bases of the junction unmatched. This CDR3 comprises 15 residues. The full variable domain, its missing parts supplied by reference TRBV19 and TRBJ2-7, is DGGITQSPKYLFRKEGQNVTLSCEQNLNHDAMYWYRQDPGQGLRLIYYSQIVNDFQKGDIAEGYSVSREKKESFPLTVTSAQKNPTAFYLCASSVPAGGYYEQYFGPGTRLTVT.

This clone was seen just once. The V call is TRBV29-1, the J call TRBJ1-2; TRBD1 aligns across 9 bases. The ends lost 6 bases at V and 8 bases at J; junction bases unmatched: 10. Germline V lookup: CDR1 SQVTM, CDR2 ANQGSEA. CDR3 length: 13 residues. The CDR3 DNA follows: TGCAGCGTGGAAATACAGGGGGCGAGCGGCTACACCTTC. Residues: CSVEIQGASGYTF.

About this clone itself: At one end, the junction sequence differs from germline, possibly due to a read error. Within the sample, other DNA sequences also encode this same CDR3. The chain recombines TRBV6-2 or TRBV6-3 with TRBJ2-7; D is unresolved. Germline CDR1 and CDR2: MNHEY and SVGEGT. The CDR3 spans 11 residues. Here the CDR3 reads CASSHSYEQYF. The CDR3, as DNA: TGTGCCAGCAGTCACTCCTACGAGCAGTACTTC.

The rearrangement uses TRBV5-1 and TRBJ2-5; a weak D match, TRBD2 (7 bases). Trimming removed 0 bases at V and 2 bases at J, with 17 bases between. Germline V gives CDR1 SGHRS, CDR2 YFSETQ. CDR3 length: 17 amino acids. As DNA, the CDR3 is TGCGCCAGCAGCTTGGTCCAGGGAGGGGGGGCTCAAGAGACCCAGTACTTC. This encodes CASSLVQGGGAQETQYF.

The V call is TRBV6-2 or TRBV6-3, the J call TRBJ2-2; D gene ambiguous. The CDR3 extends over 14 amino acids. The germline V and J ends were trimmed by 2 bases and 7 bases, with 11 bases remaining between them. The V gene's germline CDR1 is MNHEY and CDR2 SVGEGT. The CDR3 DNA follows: TGTGCCAGCAGTTACCCCCTTTCGGTCGGGGAGCTGTTTTTT. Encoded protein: CASSYPLSVGELFF.

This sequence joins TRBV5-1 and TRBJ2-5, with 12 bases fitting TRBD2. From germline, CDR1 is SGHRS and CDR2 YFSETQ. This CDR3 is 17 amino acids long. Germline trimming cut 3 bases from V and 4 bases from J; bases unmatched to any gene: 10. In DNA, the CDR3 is TGCGCCAGCAGCTGGAATCTAGCGGGGGGGCCGGGAGAGACCCAGTACTTC. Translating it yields CASSWNLAGGPGETQYF. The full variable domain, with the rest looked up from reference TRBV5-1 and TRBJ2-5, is KAGVTQTPRYLIKTRGQQVTLSCSPISGHRSVSWYQQTPGQGLQFLFEYFSETQRNKGNFPGRFSGRQFSNSRSEMNVSTLELGDSALYLCASSWNLAGGPGETQYFGPGTRLLVL.

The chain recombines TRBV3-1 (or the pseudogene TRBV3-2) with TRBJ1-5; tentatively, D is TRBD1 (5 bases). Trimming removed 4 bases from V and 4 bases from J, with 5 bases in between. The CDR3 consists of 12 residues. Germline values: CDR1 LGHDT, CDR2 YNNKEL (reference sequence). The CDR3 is CASSRQNQPQHF. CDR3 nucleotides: TGTGCCAGCAGCCGACAGAATCAGCCCCAGCATTTT.

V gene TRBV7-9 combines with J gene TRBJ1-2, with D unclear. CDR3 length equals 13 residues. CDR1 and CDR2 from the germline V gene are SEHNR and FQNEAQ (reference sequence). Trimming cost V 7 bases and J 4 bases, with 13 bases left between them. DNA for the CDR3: TGTGCCAGCACCGAACAGCCCGGCTATGGCTACACCTTC. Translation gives CASTEQPGYGYTF.

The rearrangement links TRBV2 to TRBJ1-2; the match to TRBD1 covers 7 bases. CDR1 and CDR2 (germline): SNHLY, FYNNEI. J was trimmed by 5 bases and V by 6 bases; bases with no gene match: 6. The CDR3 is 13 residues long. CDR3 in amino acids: CASRGRGLYGYTF. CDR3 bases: TGTGCCAGCAGGGGCAGGGGGTTGTATGGCTACACCTTC.

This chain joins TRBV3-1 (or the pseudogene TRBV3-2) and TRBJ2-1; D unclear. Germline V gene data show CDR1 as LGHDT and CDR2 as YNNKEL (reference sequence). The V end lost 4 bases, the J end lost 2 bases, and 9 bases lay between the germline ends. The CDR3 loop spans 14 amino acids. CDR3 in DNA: TGTGCCAGCAGCCCCCTAGAGGCCTACAATGAGCAGTTCTTC. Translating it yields CASSPLEAYNEQFF.

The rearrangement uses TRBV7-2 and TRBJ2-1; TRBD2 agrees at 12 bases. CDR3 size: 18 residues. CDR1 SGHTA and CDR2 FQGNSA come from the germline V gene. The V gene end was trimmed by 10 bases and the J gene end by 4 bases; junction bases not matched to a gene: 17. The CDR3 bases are TGTGCCACCTCGACACCTCCGACTAGCGGGGGCTATTACAATGAGCAGTTCTTC. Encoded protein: CATSTPPTSGGYYNEQFF.

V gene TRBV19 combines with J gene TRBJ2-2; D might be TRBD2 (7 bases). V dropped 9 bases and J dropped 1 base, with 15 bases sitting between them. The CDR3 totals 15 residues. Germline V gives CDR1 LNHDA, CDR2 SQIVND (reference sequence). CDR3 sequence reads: CASSGGAVNTGELFF. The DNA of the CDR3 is TGTGCCAGCTCTGGGGGGGCGGTGAACACCGGGGAGCTGTTTTTT. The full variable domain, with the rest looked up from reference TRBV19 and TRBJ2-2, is DGGITQSPKYLFRKEGQNVTLSCEQNLNHDAMYWYRQDPGQGLRLIYYSQIVNDFQKGDIAEGYSVSREKKESFPLTVTSAQKNPTAFYLCASSGGAVNTGELFFGEGSRLTVL.

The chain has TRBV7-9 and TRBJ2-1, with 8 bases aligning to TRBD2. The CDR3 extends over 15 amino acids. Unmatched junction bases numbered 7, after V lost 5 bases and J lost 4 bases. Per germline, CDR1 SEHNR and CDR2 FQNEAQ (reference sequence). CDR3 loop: CASSLDGGVYNEQFF. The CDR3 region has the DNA TGTGCCAGCAGCCTGGACGGGGGGGTATACAATGAGCAGTTCTTC.

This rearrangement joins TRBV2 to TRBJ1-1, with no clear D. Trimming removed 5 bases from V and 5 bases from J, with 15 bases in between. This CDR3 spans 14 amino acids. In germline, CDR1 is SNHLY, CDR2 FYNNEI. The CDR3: CASSLGPGGTEAFF. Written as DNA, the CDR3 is TGTGCCAGCAGTCTCGGGCCCGGAGGGACTGAAGCTTTCTTT.

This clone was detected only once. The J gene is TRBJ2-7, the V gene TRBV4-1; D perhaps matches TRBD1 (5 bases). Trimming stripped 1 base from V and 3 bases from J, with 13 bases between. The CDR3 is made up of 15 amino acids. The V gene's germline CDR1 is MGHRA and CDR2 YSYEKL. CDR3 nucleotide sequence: TGCGCCAGCAGCCAAGTGAGCAGGGAACTCTACGAGCAGTACTTC. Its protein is CASSQVSRELYEQYF.

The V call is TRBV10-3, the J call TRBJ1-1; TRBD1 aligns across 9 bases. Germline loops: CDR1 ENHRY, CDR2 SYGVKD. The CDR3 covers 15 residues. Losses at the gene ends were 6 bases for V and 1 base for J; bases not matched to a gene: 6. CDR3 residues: CAISAPGQGNTEAFF. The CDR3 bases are TGTGCCATCAGCGCCCCGGGACAGGGGAACACTGAAGCTTTCTTT.

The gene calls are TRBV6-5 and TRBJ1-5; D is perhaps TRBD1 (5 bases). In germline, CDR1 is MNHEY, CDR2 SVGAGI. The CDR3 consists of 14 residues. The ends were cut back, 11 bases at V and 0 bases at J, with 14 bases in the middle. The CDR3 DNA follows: TGTGCCTGCGGGGGAGGGTATAGCAATCAGCCCCAGCATTTT. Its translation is CACGGGYSNQPQHF.

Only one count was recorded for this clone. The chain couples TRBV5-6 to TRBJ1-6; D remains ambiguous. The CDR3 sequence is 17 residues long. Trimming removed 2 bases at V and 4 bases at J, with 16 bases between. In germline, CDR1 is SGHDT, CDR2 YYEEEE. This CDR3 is CASSFSIRQAYNSPLHF. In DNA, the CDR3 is TGTGCCAGCAGCTTTTCTATAAGGCAGGCATATAATTCACCCCTCCACTTT.

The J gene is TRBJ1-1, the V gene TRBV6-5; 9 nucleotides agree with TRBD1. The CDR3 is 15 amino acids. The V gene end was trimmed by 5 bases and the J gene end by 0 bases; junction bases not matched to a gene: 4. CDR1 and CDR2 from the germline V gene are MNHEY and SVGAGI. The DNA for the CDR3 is TGTGCCAGCAGTCCTGGGACAGGGATGAACACTGAAGCTTTCTTT. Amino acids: CASSPGTGMNTEAFF.

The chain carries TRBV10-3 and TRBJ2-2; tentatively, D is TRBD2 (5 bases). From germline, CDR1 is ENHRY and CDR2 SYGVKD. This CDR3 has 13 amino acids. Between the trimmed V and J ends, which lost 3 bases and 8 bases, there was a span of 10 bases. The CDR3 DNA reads TGTGCCATCAGTGAACTAGGGCGGGGGGAGCTGTTTTTT. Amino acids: CAISELGRGELFF.

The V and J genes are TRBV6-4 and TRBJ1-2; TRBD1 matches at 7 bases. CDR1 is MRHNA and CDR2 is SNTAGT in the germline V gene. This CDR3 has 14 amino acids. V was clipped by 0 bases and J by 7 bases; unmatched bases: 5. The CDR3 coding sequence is TGTGCCAGCAGTGACTCTGGCAGGGGGTCTGGCTACACCTTC. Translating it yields CASSDSGRGSGYTF.

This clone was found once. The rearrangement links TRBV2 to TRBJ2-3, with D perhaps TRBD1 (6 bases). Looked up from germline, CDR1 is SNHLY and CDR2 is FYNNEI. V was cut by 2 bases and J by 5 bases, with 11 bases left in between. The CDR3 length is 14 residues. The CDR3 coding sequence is TGTGCCAGCAGTGAACAGGGGTTGGGAGATACGCAGTATTTT. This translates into CASSEQGLGDTQYF.

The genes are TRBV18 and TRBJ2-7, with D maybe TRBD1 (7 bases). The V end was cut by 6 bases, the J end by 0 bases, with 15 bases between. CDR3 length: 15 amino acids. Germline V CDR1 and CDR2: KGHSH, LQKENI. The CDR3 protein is CASSPGQTSSYEQYF. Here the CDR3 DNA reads TGTGCCAGCTCCCCGGGACAGACTAGCTCCTACGAGCAGTACTTC.

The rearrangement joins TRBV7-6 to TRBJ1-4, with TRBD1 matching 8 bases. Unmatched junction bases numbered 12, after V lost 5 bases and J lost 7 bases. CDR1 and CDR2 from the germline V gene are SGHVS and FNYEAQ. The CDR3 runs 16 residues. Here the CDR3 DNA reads TGTGCCAGCAGCCTATACGGACAGGGAGGTCCTGAAAAACTGTTTTTT. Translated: CASSLYGQGGPEKLFF. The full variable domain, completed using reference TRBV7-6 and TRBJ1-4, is GAGVSQSPRYKVTKRGQDVALRCDPISGHVSLYWYRQALGQGPEFLTYFNYEAQQDKSGLPNDRFSAERPEGSISTLTIQRTEQRDSAMYRCASSLYGQGGPEKLFFGSGTQLSVL.

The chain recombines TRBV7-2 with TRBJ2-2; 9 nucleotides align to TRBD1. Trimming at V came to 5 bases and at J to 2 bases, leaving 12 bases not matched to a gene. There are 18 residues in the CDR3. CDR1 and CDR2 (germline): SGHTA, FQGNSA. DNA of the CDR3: TGTGCCAGCAGCCCGAAGCTGGGGACAGGGTATAACACCGGGGAGCTGTTTTTT. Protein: CASSPKLGTGYNTGELFF.

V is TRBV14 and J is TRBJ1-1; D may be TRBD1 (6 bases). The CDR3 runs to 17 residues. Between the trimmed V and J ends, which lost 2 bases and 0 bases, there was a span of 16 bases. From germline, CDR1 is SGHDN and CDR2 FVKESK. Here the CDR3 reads CASSQPKQGYMNTEAFF. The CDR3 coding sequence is TGTGCCAGCAGCCAACCAAAACAGGGATACATGAACACTGAAGCTTTCTTT.